These T cell receptor beta chains were read from a single sample in a study of OX40 agonist ivuxolimab in advanced cancers. Repertoires were generated with immunoSEQ multiplex PCR, while TCRdb's copy carries only in-frame clones and drops some. This sample has around 51,000 clones, with about nine tenths found just once. Sequenced material: CD4+ or CD8+ T cells sorted from blood, taken in a trial of the OX40 agonist ivuxolimab. These receptors all come from an adult with an advanced solid tumor such as melanoma, head and neck, liver or kidney cancer. Both conserved end residues are part of each CDR3. The D gene is left open where the match is weak. Only some rows state a clone size, as once, few, many or a class for expanded clones.

NA,TRBD1,TRBV5-4,TRBJ2-2,TGTGCCAGCAGCCCTTCCGGGACAGGGCGAACCGGGGAGCTGTTTTTT,CASSPSGTGRTGELFF
once,NA,TRBV20-1,TRBJ1-2,TGCAGTGCTCCACGACGGTATGGCTACACCTTC,CSAPRRYGYTF
NA,NA,TRBV5-8,TRBJ2-7,TGTGCCAGCAGCTTGGTGTCTGGCTACGAGCAGTACTTC,CASSLVSGYEQYF
NA,TRBD1,TRBV6-1,TRBJ2-7,TGTGCCAGCAGTGAACAGGGGGTGTTGGGTGACGAGCAGTACTTC,CASSEQGVLGDEQYF
NA,NA,TRBV27,TRBJ2-1,TGTGCCAGCAGTTCCCTGACTGAATACAATGAGCAGTTCTTC,CASSSLTEYNEQFF
NA,NA,TRBV10-2,TRBJ1-2,TGCGCCAGCAGTGACCCCGACCTATATGGCTACACCTTC,CASSDPDLYGYTF
NA,NA,TRBV6-5,TRBJ1-6,TGTGCCAGCAAACCGGGATCCATGTATAATTCACCCCTCCACTTT,CASKPGSMYNSPLHF
NA,NA,TRBV4-2,TRBJ1-5,TGTGCCAGCAGCCTGAGACGGGACAATCAGCCCCAGCATTTT,CASSLRRDNQPQHF
NA,NA,TRBV2,TRBJ2-1,TGTGCCAGCAGTGAGCAGGAAATCCTGCAGTTCTTC,CASSEQEILQFF
NA,TRBD1,TRBV28,TRBJ2-1,TGTGCCACCCAAAGGGACAGCTACAATGAGCAGTTCTTC,CATQRDSYNEQFF
NA,NA,TRBV19,TRBJ1-3,TGTGCCAGTACAGGGGCCCGCTACTCTGGAAACACCATATATTTT,CASTGARYSGNTIYF
NA,TRBD1,TRBV4-2,TRBJ2-7,TGTGCCAGCAGCCAGTCAGGACAGGGGGCATACTTC,CASSQSGQGAYF
NA,TRBD2,TRBV11-1,TRBJ2-1,TGTGCCAGCTACCCTAGCGGGGGGCTATACAATGAGCAGTTCTTC,CASYPSGGLYNEQFF
NA,NA,TRBV2,TRBJ1-2,TGTGCCAGCAGTGATACAGGGAACTATGGCTACACCTTC,CASSDTGNYGYTF
few,TRBD1,TRBV6-1,TRBJ2-7,TGTGCCAGCCAGAGAGACAGGGCACTCTCCTACGAGCAGTACTTC,CASQRDRALSYEQYF
NA,NA,TRBV30,TRBJ2-5,TGTGCCTGGACTAGGGTAAAAGAGACCCAGTACTTC,CAWTRVKETQYF
NA,NA,TRBV2,TRBJ2-7,TGTGCCAGCAGTTCCGAGGGGGGGTCGGCTTACGAGCAGTACTTC,CASSSEGGSAYEQYF
NA,NA,TRBV6-9,TRBJ2-3,TGTGCCAGCAGTTACAGTTACACAGATACGCAGTATTTT,CASSYSYTDTQYF
NA,TRBD2,TRBV29-1,TRBJ2-5,TGCAGCGTTGAAGGTGTAACTAGCGTTTACCAAGAGACCCAGTACTTC,CSVEGVTSVYQETQYF
NA,NA,TRBV6-5,TRBJ2-3,TGTGCCAGCAGTTCCTTATTGCTGAGCACAGATACGCAGTATTTT,CASSSLLLSTDTQYF
NA,NA,TRBV27,TRBJ2-5,TGTGCCAGCACGTCCGCCTTAGGGGGGCAAGAGACCCAGTACTTC,CASTSALGGQETQYF
NA,TRBD2,TRBV9,TRBJ2-7,TGTGCCAGCAGCGGGACTAGCGGGGGCGAGCAGTACTTC,CASSGTSGGEQYF
NA,NA,TRBV25-1,TRBJ1-4,TGTGCCAGCAGGATGGGGGGATCGGAAAAACTGTTTTTT,CASRMGGSEKLFF
NA,NA,TRBV5-1,TRBJ2-1,TGCGCCAGCAGCTTAGGCAGTATCGACAATGAGCAGTTCTTC,CASSLGSIDNEQFF
NA,NA,TRBV7-9,TRBJ2-1,TGTGCCAGCAGCTTGGTAGGGAATGAGCAGTTCTTC,CASSLVGNEQFF
NA,TRBD1,TRBV5-1,TRBJ2-3,TGCGCCAGCAGAACAGGGACAGGGAACACAGATACGCAGTATTTT,CASRTGTGNTDTQYF
NA,NA,TRBV29-1,TRBJ1-1,TGCAGCGGGGGTAACGGCCCCAGGACTGAAGCTTTCTTT,CSGGNGPRTEAFF
NA,TRBD1,TRBV5-1,TRBJ1-1,TGCGCCAGCAGCTCCGGGACAGGGCTAAGCGGCATGAACACTGAAGCTTTCTTT,CASSSGTGLSGMNTEAFF
NA,NA,TRBV2,TRBJ1-2,TGTGCCAGCAGTGAGGGCCGGGACTATGGCTACACCTTC,CASSEGRDYGYTF
once,NA,TRBV5-1,TRBJ2-1,TGCGCCAGCAGCGGGGGAGCAGGGATCTATGAGCAGTTCTTC,CASSGGAGIYEQFF
NA,NA,TRBV13,TRBJ2-3,TGTGCCAGCACCCTCCGACAGGTTTTCTCTAATACGCAGTATTTT,CASTLRQVFSNTQYF
once,TRBD1,TRBV6-1,TRBJ2-1,TGTGCCAGCAGATCCGGACAGGGCGTTGGGCAGCAGTTCTTC,CASRSGQGVGQQFF
NA,NA,TRBV7-3,TRBJ1-1,TGTGCCAGCAGCCCGGGACCGGAAAACACTGAAGCTTTCTTT,CASSPGPENTEAFF
few,TRBD2,TRBV30,TRBJ2-5,TGTGCCTGGAGTGTACGGGCGGGAGGAAACCAAGAGACCCAGTACTTC,CAWSVRAGGNQETQYF
NA,NA,TRBV28,TRBJ1-1,TGTGCCAGCAGTTTCGAAGGGAGAAACACTGAAGCTTTCTTT,CASSFEGRNTEAFF
NA,NA,TRBV21-1,TRBJ2-7,TGTGCCAGCAGACCGGGACAGGTATACGAGCAGTACTTC,CASRPGQVYEQYF
NA,TRBD1,TRBV5-4,TRBJ2-5,TGTGCCAGCAGCGAGGGACAGGGGAGAGTTACCCAGTACTTC,CASSEGQGRVTQYF
NA,NA,TRBV20-1,TRBJ2-3,TGCAGTGCTAGGGCCTTGGATACGCAGTATTTT,CSARALDTQYF
NA,TRBD1,TRBV6-1,TRBJ1-4,TGTGCCAGCAGTAAATCCGGGACAGCTAATGAAAAACTGTTTTTT,CASSKSGTANEKLFF
NA,TRBD2,TRBV5-5,TRBJ2-3,TGTGCCAGCAGGAAACTAGCGGGAATAGGGGATACGCAGTATTTT,CASRKLAGIGDTQYF
NA,NA,TRBV25-1,TRBJ2-3,TGTGCCAGCAGTGAATCTTACCATCCCGCCGATACGCAGTATTTT,CASSESYHPADTQYF
NA,TRBD2,TRBV9,TRBJ2-5,TGTGCCAGCAGCCCAAGACCTACAACTAGCGGGGAAGAGACCCAGTACTTC,CASSPRPTTSGEETQYF
few,NA,TRBV11-2,TRBJ1-2,TGTGCCAGCAGTGAAAACTATGGCTACACCTTC,CASSENYGYTF
NA,NA,TRBV10-2,TRBJ2-7,TGCGCCAGCAGTGGTGGCGTCTCTAATTGGGGCGAGCAGTACTTC,CASSGGVSNWGEQYF
NA,TRBD1,TRBV11-2,TRBJ1-1,TGTGCCAGCAGTTATAGGACAGGGCGGACTGAAGCTTTCTTT,CASSYRTGRTEAFF
NA,TRBD1,TRBV4-1,TRBJ1-3,TGCGCCAGCAGCCAAGGACAGGGAGTTAGGGCTTTCTCTGGAAACACCATATATTTT,CASSQGQGVRAFSGNTIYF
NA,NA,TRBV6-1,TRBJ2-1,TGTGCCAGCAGTCAAGCCGACGAATACGAGCAGTTCTTC,CASSQADEYEQFF
NA,NA,TRBV27,TRBJ2-5,TGTGCCAGCAGTATCCGGCCTAGGGCCCAAGAGACCCAGTACTTC,CASSIRPRAQETQYF
NA,NA,TRBV5-6,TRBJ1-1,TGTGCCAGCAGTAAAAAAATGGGGGGCCGAAACACTGAAGCTTTCTTT,CASSKKMGGRNTEAFF
NA,NA,TRBV7-6,TRBJ1-4,TGTGCCAGCAGCTTAGATGGGGCAACTAATGAAAAACTGTTTTTT,CASSLDGATNEKLFF
NA,TRBD2,TRBV11-2,TRBJ2-3,TGTGCCAGCAGCCAAACCGGGGGGGTCGATACGCAGTATTTT,CASSQTGGVDTQYF
NA,TRBD1,TRBV5-8,TRBJ1-6,TGTGCCAGCAGCTTGGTTGTCGGGACAGGGGTCTCACCCCTCCACTTT,CASSLVVGTGVSPLHF
once,NA,TRBV11-2,TRBJ1-1,TGTGCCAGCAGCTTCCTCGGACTGGAGAACACTGAAGCTTTCTTT,CASSFLGLENTEAFF
NA,TRBD2,TRBV11-2,TRBJ2-3,TGTGCCAGCAGCTCGGACGGACTAGCGGTCACAGATACGCAGTATTTT,CASSSDGLAVTDTQYF
NA,NA,TRBV5-1,TRBJ1-5,TGCGCCAGCAGCTTGGGGGGGGCGAGCAATCAGCCCCAGCATTTT,CASSLGGASNQPQHF
NA,NA,TRBV6-1,TRBJ2-3,TGTGCCAGCAGTGAAGTTCCGACAGATACGCAGTATTTT,CASSEVPTDTQYF
medium-sized,TRBD2,TRBV6-5,TRBJ2-7,TGTGCCAGCACCAAACAGAGCGGGGGGGTTTGGGAGCAGTACTTC,CASTKQSGGVWEQYF
NA,NA,TRBV5-6,TRBJ1-3,TGTGCCAGCAGCTTTGCAGGGTTATGGGATTTT,CASSFAGLWDF
NA,NA,TRBV28,TRBJ1-2,TGTGCCAGCAGTTTATTTTCAGCTAACTATGGCTACACCTTC,CASSLFSANYGYTF